This T cell receptor (beta chain) was captured by sequencing in a study of neoadjuvant anti-PD-1 for oral cavity cancer. Points from the study as a whole: Post-nivolumab, blood T cell clonality was significantly elevated in non-responders.

TCRdb keeps only in-frame clones here, not all; method: immunoSEQ multiplex PCR. The sample carries 75,000 to 100,000 clones, about 84% recorded once. This clone was detected only once. No antigen is known for it. The V end lost 4 bases, the J end lost 2 bases, and 17 bases lay between the germline ends. The CDR3 covers 17 residues. Germline-derived CDR1 and CDR2 are SGHVS and FQNEAQ. The receptor comes from a person aged 40 to 85 with oral cavity squamous cell carcinoma. This sample comprised PBMCs, obtained before nivolumab (anti-PD-1) treatment. This chain links TRBV7-8 with TRBJ2-2; D is possibly TRBD1 (7 bases). Written as DNA, the CDR3 is TGTGCCAGCAGCTCGCGCCAGGGGGGCTTCAACACCGGGGAGCTGTTTTTT. Amino acids: CASSSRQGGFNTGELFF.